The 22 T cell receptor beta chains given below trace back to one sample, sequenced in a study of glioma-infiltrating T cells after dendritic cell vaccination. Sequencing used immunoSEQ multiplex PCR; TCRdb keeps in-frame clones, though not all of them. Here the sample spans some 110,000 clones, 90% being singletons. Time point specified: after dendritic cell vaccination, including at tumor progression/relapse. The material was blood, obtained after dendritic cell vaccination. These receptors were collected from a human donor with glioblastoma.

The rearrangement joins TRBV11-2 to TRBJ1-6, with TRBD1 matching over 9 bases. J lost 11 bases, V lost 6 bases, and 2 bases had no gene match. The CDR3 runs 12 residues. Germline V gene sequence: CDR1 SGHAT, CDR2 FQNNGV. The DNA for the CDR3 is TGTGCCAGCAGAACAGGGGGCCCACCCCTCCACTTT. This encodes CASRTGGPPLHF.

The chain joins TRBV5-1 to TRBJ1-2; the D is unclear. V was pared by 2 bases and J by 8 bases, with 10 bases between. CDR1 SGHRS and CDR2 YFSETQ come from the germline V gene. The length of the CDR3 is 12 residues. The CDR3 protein is CASSFDRRGYTF. The CDR3 DNA is TGCGCCAGCAGCTTCGACCGCAGGGGCTACACCTTC.

V and J are TRBV4-2 and TRBJ2-2; the D is unclear. The CDR3 runs 15 residues. Germline V CDR1 and CDR2: LGHNA, YNFKEQ. Trimming pared 1 base from V and 2 bases from J, leaving 8 bases between. The DNA for the CDR3 is TGTGCCAGCAGCCAAGGTTCCGTAAACACCGGGGAGCTGTTTTTT. This gives the protein CASSQGSVNTGELFF.

This clone was observed a handful of times. The J gene is TRBJ2-1, the V gene TRBV19; the D gene is possibly TRBD1 (6 bases). The CDR3 is made up of 17 amino acids. Deletions cut 2 bases from V and 0 bases from J, with 14 bases between. CDR1 is LNHDA and CDR2 is SQIVND in the germline V gene (reference sequence). In nucleotides, the CDR3 is TGTGCCAGTAGTATAATAATTACAGGGAGCTCCTACAATGAGCAGTTCTTC. Its protein product is CASSIIITGSSYNEQFF.

The rearrangement joins TRBV14 to TRBJ1-4, with 8 nucleotides matching TRBD1. CDR1 and CDR2 (germline): SGHDN, FVKESK. This CDR3 spans 15 amino acids. J was trimmed by 5 bases and V by 4 bases; bases with no gene match: 6. DNA of the CDR3: TGTGCCAGCAGCCGGGGCGGGACAGGAAATGAAAAACTGTTTTTT. Its protein product is CASSRGGTGNEKLFF.

The chain recombines TRBV28 with TRBJ2-2; 9 bases are shared with TRBD1. There are 16 residues in the CDR3. Germline values: CDR1 MDHEN, CDR2 SYDVKM. J gave up 7 bases and V 6 bases, and 12 bases lay outside the gene matches. In DNA form, the CDR3 reads TGTGCCAGCAGGCTGACCGGGACAGGGATAGGCGGGGAGCTGTTTTTT. It is translated as CASRLTGTGIGGELFF.

The chain carries TRBV5-1 and TRBJ2-7; TRBD1 matches at 7 bases. CDR1 is SGHRS, CDR2 YFSETQ, per germline. The CDR3 sequence is 15 residues long. V lost 4 bases and J lost 6; bases outside the gene matches: 13. The CDR3 DNA sequence: TGCGCCAGCAGCATGGGACAGTTTAAGTTGGGCGAGCAGTACTTC. It yields the protein CASSMGQFKLGEQYF.

The gene calls are TRBV6-6 and TRBJ1-3, with 7 bases aligning to TRBD1. The CDR3 has 15 residues. V was clipped by 6 bases and J by 1 base; unmatched bases: 6. CDR1 MNHNY and CDR2 SVGAGI come from the germline V gene (reference sequence). The CDR3 coding sequence is TGTGCCAGCAGCTCTATGACAGGGTCTGGAAACACCATATATTTT. Protein sequence: CASSSMTGSGNTIYF.

Details on this clone: A junction end diverges from the germline sequence, so it may reflect a read error. In the same sample, other DNA sequences code for this CDR3. The V call is TRBV5-4, the J call TRBJ1-1; TRBD1 is a possible D gene (5 bases). Germline V gene sequence: CDR1 SGHNT, CDR2 YYREEE (reference sequence). This CDR3 is built from 14 residues. The CDR3 DNA reads as TGCGCCAGCAGCTTTTACAGGACGAACACTGAAGCTTTCTTT. Encoded protein: CASSFYRTNTEAFF.

V and J are TRBV5-6 and TRBJ2-1; possibly TRBD2 for D (6 bases). Germline V gives CDR1 SGHDT, CDR2 YYEEEE. The CDR3 is 14 amino acids. Trimming shortened V by 0 bases and J by 2 bases, and 6 bases separated the two germline ends. In DNA, the CDR3 is TGTGCCAGCAGCTTGGGCGGGGCCTACAATGAGCAGTTCTTC. Its protein product is CASSLGGAYNEQFF.

Details on this clone: Other DNA sequences in this specimen translate into the identical CDR3. J is TRBJ2-7 and V is TRBV5-6, with 7 bases matching TRBD1. Per the germline V gene, CDR1 is SGHDT and CDR2 is YYEEEE. After removal of 0 bases from V and 6 bases from J, the junction contained 3 bases not matched to a gene. The CDR3 has 13 amino acids. CDR3 sequence (DNA): TGTGCCAGCAGCTTGGCACCAGGGGGCGAGCAGTACTTC. Protein product: CASSLAPGGEQYF. Full variable domain (outside the CDR3, taken from reference TRBV5-6 and TRBJ2-7): DAGVTQSPTHLIKTRGQQVTLRCSPKSGHDTVSWYQQALGQGPQFIFQYYEEEERQRGNFPDRFSGHQFPNYSSELNVNALLLGDSALYLCASSLAPGGEQYFGPGTRLTVT.

The chain carries TRBV5-4 and TRBJ2-3, with 9 bases lining up with TRBD2. Germline-derived CDR1 and CDR2 are SGHNT and YYREEE (reference sequence). Unmatched junction bases numbered 0, after V lost 3 bases and J lost 1 base. CDR3 length: 14 amino acids. CDR3 amino acids: CASSWTSGTDTQYF. The CDR3 DNA sequence: TGTGCCAGCAGCTGGACTAGCGGCACAGATACGCAGTATTTT.

The J gene is TRBJ1-1, the V gene TRBV13, with a possible D match to TRBD1 (6 bases). The germline V gene encodes CDR1 PRHDT and CDR2 FYEKMQ (reference sequence). The CDR3 is 16 amino acids. Trimming left V 0 bases short and J 5 bases short, with 16 bases between. Here the CDR3 DNA reads TGTGCCAGCAGCTTAGGGCGGACAGTCCTAGTGACTGAAGCTTTCTTT. It specifies CASSLGRTVLVTEAFF.

This sequence joins TRBV2 and TRBJ1-6; TRBD1 aligns across 8 bases. CDR1 is SNHLY, CDR2 FYNNEI, per germline. The ends lost 3 bases at V and 7 bases at J; junction bases unmatched: 8. The CDR3 is 16 residues long. The CDR3 nucleotides read TGTGCCAGCAGTGAGTCGACAGGGGCAAGAAATTCACCCCTCCACTTT. Encoded protein: CASSESTGARNSPLHF.

This rearrangement joins TRBV9 to TRBJ2-3; the D gene is possibly TRBD2 (5 bases). CDR1 and CDR2 (germline): SGDLS, YYNGEE. V lost 4 bases, J lost 4 bases, and 10 bases lay in between. CDR3 length: 13 residues. CDR3 coding DNA: TGTGCCAGCAGCACACGGACTCCAGATACGCAGTATTTT. Protein: CASSTRTPDTQYF. Full variable domain (rest looked up from reference TRBV9 and TRBJ2-3): DSGVTQTPKHLITATGQRVTLRCSPRSGDLSVYWYQQSLDQGLQFLIQYYNGEERAKGNILERFSAQQFPDLHSELNLSSLELGDSALYFCASSTRTPDTQYFGPGTRLTVL.

J is TRBJ2-7 and V is TRBV5-5; D is ambiguous. The V gene's germline CDR1 is SGHKS and CDR2 YYEKEE (reference sequence). Trimming removed 2 bases at V and 1 base at J, with 10 bases between. This CDR3 contains 14 residues. The chain's CDR3 is CASSFETLSYEQYF. The DNA of the CDR3 is TGTGCCAGCAGCTTCGAGACACTGTCCTACGAGCAGTACTTC.

The chain carries TRBV11-2 and TRBJ1-5, with a weak D call TRBD1 (6 bases). Trimming took 5 bases from V and 0 from J, leaving 8 bases between them. Per germline, CDR1 SGHAT and CDR2 FQNNGV. CDR3 length equals 14 residues. DNA of the CDR3: TGTGCCAGCAGCCGGACAGATAGCAATCAGCCCCAGCATTTT. Encoded protein: CASSRTDSNQPQHF.

The chain couples TRBV29-1 to TRBJ1-2, with a weak D call TRBD1 (6 bases). CDR1 and CDR2 from the germline V gene are SQVTM and ANQGSEA. The CDR3 runs 11 residues. The germline V and J ends were trimmed by 7 bases and 8 bases, with 14 bases remaining between them. The CDR3 DNA sequence: TGCAGCGCATCAGGGGTGAGCGGCTACACCTTC. It is translated as CSASGVSGYTF.

V usage is TRBV7-9 and J usage is TRBJ2-3, with TRBD2 matching over 8 bases. The germline V gene encodes CDR1 SEHNR and CDR2 FQNEAQ (reference sequence). V shed 0 bases and J 6 bases; nucleotides not matched to a gene: 8. The CDR3 loop spans 16 amino acids. CDR3 sequence: CASSLARAGGRDTQYF. The CDR3 DNA sequence: TGTGCCAGCAGCTTAGCGAGGGCGGGAGGTCGGGATACGCAGTATTTT.

The chain couples TRBV29-1 to TRBJ2-5, with TRBD1 matching over 10 bases. V lost 6 bases to trimming and J lost 1 base; unmatched junction nucleotides: 14. Germline CDR1 reads SQVTM; CDR2 reads ANQGSEA. The CDR3 spans 17 residues. The CDR3 bases are TGCAGCGTAATGACAGGGGGCCATACCCTACTCCAAGAGACCCAGTACTTC. Translating gives CSVMTGGHTLLQETQYF.

This clone turned up a few times. The chain is built from TRBV19 and TRBJ1-4, with 9 bases lining up with TRBD1. CDR1 is LNHDA, CDR2 SQIVND, per germline (reference sequence). The CDR3 is 15 residues long. V trimming: 7 bases; J trimming: 7 bases; junction bases outside the gene matches: 10. CDR3 sequence reads: CASTHTGTGPEKLFF. In DNA, the CDR3 is TGTGCCAGTACCCATACCGGGACAGGGCCTGAAAAACTGTTTTTT.

This chain uses TRBV11-3 with TRBJ2-7, with 9 nucleotides matching TRBD2. The CDR3 consists of 15 residues. Trimming at V came to 5 bases and at J to 3 bases, leaving 8 bases not matched to a gene. The germline V gene has CDR1 SGHNT and CDR2 YENEEA. In DNA, the CDR3 is TGTGCCAGCAGCCCGATGGCGGGGGGGGACTACGAGCAGTACTTC. Amino acid sequence: CASSPMAGGDYEQYF.